This T cell receptor (beta chain) comes out of a study of T-cell reconstitution after alpha-beta-depleted transplantation in children. Study findings and constraints: Roughly two months post-transplant, alpha-beta T cells reportedly originated from several hundred graft clones that had expanded.

Ten or more counts support this clonotype. As yet, its antigen is unknown. It was with unique molecular identifiers that the TCRbeta library was prepared. Using its own MiXCR run on the PCR reads, TCRdb lists one record per CDR3 protein. The profile shows about 180,000 distinct CDR3 sequences, 11% of them singletons. V was pared by 0 bases and J by 6 bases, with 11 bases of the junction left unmatched. The CDR3 sequence is 15 residues long. Germline V gives CDR1 DFQATT, CDR2 SNEGSKA (reference sequence). Material: PBMCs, obtained before TCRalphabeta/CD19-depleted stem cell transplant. This receptor was obtained from a boy aged 2 to 10 with acute myeloid leukemia, due to receive a stem cell transplant. The chain recombines TRBV20-1 with TRBJ2-7; TRBD2 agrees at 7 bases. The CDR3 nucleotides are TGCAGTGCTAGAGATCTCCGCGGGGGTTGGGGCGAGCAGTACTTC. It specifies CSARDLRGGWGEQYF.